Below, 14 T cell receptor beta chains from the same sample are listed, as sequenced in a study of T-cell memory formation after mild COVID-19. TCRdb re-called the 5' RACE reads with MiXCR, one entry per CDR3 protein. The sample shows about 430,000 distinct CDR3 sequences, roughly a quarter of them seen only once. The source material was PBMCs or a T cell subset sorted from them (not recorded which). These receptors were taken from an adult woman who had mild COVID-19 (a few samples of this study predate the infection). Cell type and time point are not known.

The genes are TRBV6-2 or TRBV6-3 and TRBJ1-2; 7 nucleotides line up with TRBD1. This CDR3 has 12 residues. V lost 6 bases and J lost 3; bases outside the gene matches: 1. Germline assignment: CDR1 MNHEY and CDR2 SVGEGT. CDR3 protein: CASRRGHYGYTF. The CDR3 DNA is TGTGCCAGCAGGAGGGGGCACTATGGCTACACCTTC.

This clonotype was observed a handful of times. The genes are TRBV15 and TRBJ2-5; perhaps TRBD1 as D (5 bases). The V gene's germline CDR1 is LNHNV and CDR2 YYDKDF (reference sequence). The CDR3 length is 16 residues. Trimming removed 0 bases from V and 1 base from J, with 12 bases in between. The CDR3 bases are TGTGCCACCAGCAGAGATCGCCCAGGGATCCAAGAGACCCAGTACTTC. Protein: CATSRDRPGIQETQYF.

This chain links TRBV15 with TRBJ2-3; 9 bases line up with TRBD1. With 5 bases clipped from V and 7 bases from J, the junction kept 7 bases outside the gene matches. CDR1 is LNHNV, CDR2 YYDKDF, per germline (reference sequence). The CDR3 spans 14 residues. The chain's CDR3 is CATSGLQGAHTQYF. DNA for the CDR3: TGTGCCACCAGCGGCTTACAGGGGGCGCATACGCAGTATTTT.

At least ten counts were recorded for this clonotype. The CDR3, as DNA: TGTGCCAGCAGTGACCTCAGGGGGCAGTACACTGAAGCTTTCTTT. Its protein is CASSDLRGQYTEAFF. The chain uses TRBV2 and TRBJ1-1; 8 bases agree with TRBD1. Germline V gene lookup returns CDR1 SNHLY and CDR2 FYNNEI. The CDR3 length is 15 residues. J lost 3 bases, V lost 3 bases, and 6 bases had no gene match.

In nucleotides, the CDR3 is TGTGCCAGCAGCTACGGGACTAGCGGAGCCATCTACGAGCAGTACTTC. Protein: CASSYGTSGAIYEQYF. The V and J genes are TRBV11-3 and TRBJ2-7, with 11 bases that match TRBD2. J was trimmed by 3 bases and V by 4 bases; bases with no gene match: 8. CDR1 and CDR2 from the germline V gene are SGHNT and YENEEA. The CDR3 spans 16 residues.

The rearrangement links TRBV5-1 to TRBJ1-5, with D possibly TRBD1 on 6 matching bases. This CDR3 has 17 residues. Germline values: CDR1 SGHRS, CDR2 YFSETQ. The ends were cut back, 0 bases at V and 9 bases at J, with 22 bases in the middle. CDR3 region: CASSLALRRGILPPQHF. CDR3 bases: TGCGCCAGCAGCTTGGCCCTTCGCAGGGGAATACTACCGCCCCAGCATTTT.

The genes are TRBV5-1 and TRBJ1-1; tentative D call: TRBD1 (5 bases). Trimming removed 0 bases from V and 5 bases from J, with 14 bases in between. Germline loops: CDR1 SGHRS, CDR2 YFSETQ. The CDR3 runs 15 residues. The CDR3 bases are TGCGCCAGCAGCTTGGTTCGGGGGAGGAGGACTGAAGCTTTCTTT. Amino acids: CASSLVRGRRTEAFF. Full variable domain (rest looked up from reference TRBV5-1 and TRBJ1-1): KAGVTQTPRYLIKTRGQQVTLSCSPISGHRSVSWYQQTPGQGLQFLFEYFSETQRNKGNFPGRFSGRQFSNSRSEMNVSTLELGDSALYLCASSLVRGRRTEAFFGQGTRLTVV.

The J gene is TRBJ2-2, the V gene TRBV7-9, with unresolved D. Germline CDR1 reads SEHNR; CDR2 reads FQNEAQ (reference sequence). The CDR3 sequence is 11 residues long. V was clipped by 2 bases and J by 7 bases, with 2 bases between them. The CDR3 bases are TGTGCCAGCAGCTTACACGGGGAGCTGTTTTTT. Its translation: CASSLHGELFF.

This clonotype occurred a few times. The V gene is TRBV24-1, the J gene TRBJ2-1, with D unresolved. V lost 4 bases to trimming and J lost 0 bases, with 15 bases between them. Germline CDR1 is KGHDR and CDR2 is SFDVKD. CDR3 length: 17 residues. The CDR3 loop reads CATSDHLTRSSYNEQFF. CDR3 coding DNA: TGTGCCACCAGTGACCATCTGACCCGCAGCTCCTACAATGAGCAGTTCTTC.

The V call is TRBV9, the J call TRBJ1-1; 11 bases map to TRBD1. CDR1 and CDR2 from the germline V gene are SGDLS and YYNGEE. V trimming: 4 bases; J trimming: 3 bases; junction bases outside the gene matches: 8. The CDR3 contains 16 residues. The CDR3 DNA is TGTGCCAGCAGCCCTCGGGACAGGGGGTCGTACACTGAAGCTTTCTTT. Residues: CASSPRDRGSYTEAFF.

This clonotype has ten or more counts. This chain links TRBV3-1 with TRBJ1-1; 10 nucleotides agree with TRBD1. Unmatched junction bases numbered 1, after V lost 1 base and J lost 5 bases. The CDR3 totals 14 residues. The germline CDR1 and CDR2 sequences are LGHDT and YNNKEL (reference sequence). CDR3 DNA sequence: TGTGCCAGCAGCCAAGGACAGGGGGCGACTGAAGCTTTCTTT. This codes for CASSQGQGATEAFF.

This clonotype turned up a few times. The V gene is TRBV30, the J gene TRBJ2-7; D might be TRBD1 (6 bases). The germline V gene encodes CDR1 GTSNPN and CDR2 SVGIG (reference sequence). V was shortened by 2 bases and J by 0 bases, with 23 bases between the two germline ends. CDR3 size: 18 residues. This chain's CDR3 is CAWSPSLRPSGVSYEQYF. The CDR3 nucleotides are TGTGCCTGGAGTCCCTCTCTCAGACCTTCAGGGGTCTCCTACGAGCAGTACTTC.

This clonotype appeared a few times. The chain carries TRBV18 and TRBJ2-7; D is uncertain. Germline loops: CDR1 KGHSH, CDR2 LQKENI. This CDR3 is built from 16 residues. Trimming shortened V by 0 bases and J by 1 base, and 13 bases separated the two germline ends. DNA for the CDR3: TGTGCCAGCTCACCACCAGTGGTAAGGGCGTCCTACGAGCAGTACTTC. Residues: CASSPPVVRASYEQYF.

This clonotype was seen only a few times. The gene calls are TRBV12-3 or TRBV12-4 and TRBJ1-1, with 11 bases fitting TRBD1. The V gene end was trimmed by 6 bases and the J gene end by 5 bases; junction bases not matched to a gene: 11. The CDR3 is 16 amino acids. The CDR3, as DNA: TGTGCCAGCAGCCCGTCCCTCGGGACAGGGGGAACTGAAGCTTTCTTT. This translates into CASSPSLGTGGTEAFF.